The sequence of this T cell receptor beta chain was determined in a study of OX40 agonist ivuxolimab in advanced cancers. On the study more broadly: The diagnoses of dose-escalation patients were hepatocellular carcinoma, melanoma, renal cell or head and neck cancer. Under the entry rules, prior anti-PD-1, anti-PD-L1 or anti-CTLA-4 therapy was allowed, and about 40% had some.

Using immunoSEQ multiplex PCR, the repertoire was profiled, and TCRdb retains in-frame clones only, with some absent. The table records 36,000 or so clones, 88% of them present only once. Germline V CDR1 and CDR2: SGHAT, FQDESV (reference sequence). The CDR3 consists of 14 residues. V was pared by 0 bases and J by 3 bases, with 6 bases between. Whole-study findings and limits: Also present in some nonresponders was a low level of normalized T-cell clonal expansion.

With respect to this clone: Antigen: not known.

The clonotype was recovered from an adult with an advanced solid tumor such as melanoma, head and neck, liver or kidney cancer. The sample here was CD4+ or CD8+ T cells sorted from blood, taken in a trial of the OX40 agonist ivuxolimab. This chain connects TRBV11-1 to TRBJ2-1, with D perhaps TRBD2 (6 bases). In DNA, the CDR3 is TGTGCCAGCAGCTTAGCGGGACTCTACAATGAGCAGTTCTTC. It codes for CASSLAGLYNEQFF.